This T cell receptor beta chain stems from a study of CD8+ T cells in alopecia areata. Study background: Tofacitinib dosing lasted 6 to 18 months, which was then followed by 6 months off drug. Whole-study findings and limits: Under tofacitinib, fewer expanded CD8+ clones appeared among the top 100 scalp clones.

Treatment meaning: oral pan-JAK inhibitor, 5-10 mg twice daily. RNA extraction was followed by reverse transcription into cDNA, which acted as the sequencing template. Clones were sequenced by immunoSEQ multiplex PCR, and TCRdb holds only the in-frame ones, with some missing. The sample consists of about 210,000 clones, under 70% of them appearing once. The germline gives CDR1 SGHAT, CDR2 FQNNGV. There are 14 residues in the CDR3. V shed 5 bases and J 7 bases; nucleotides not matched to a gene: 3. This clone has just one count. What it recognizes is unknown. This sequence joins TRBV11-2 and TRBJ1-6; 9 bases map to TRBD1. The sequence was collected from a human donor with alopecia areata. The input for sequencing was CD4+ T cells sorted from blood, taken at week 44, from a patient treated with tofacitinib. CDR3 bases: TGTGCCAGCAGCGTCGACAGGGGGAATTCACCCCTCCACTTT. This translates into CASSVDRGNSPLHF.